This T cell receptor beta chain emerged from a study of CD8+CD57+ T cells in acquired aplastic anemia. Study results and limitations: In CD8+ cells, Simpson's diversity showed no significant difference between patients and controls.

On this clonotype itself: Its cognate antigen is unknown.

By flow cytometry, patients selected for sequencing had shown an expansion of CD8+CD57+ cells. V was pared by 4 bases and J by 6 bases, with 12 bases between. This CDR3 has 13 residues. CDR1 is LNHNV and CDR2 is YYDKDF in the germline V gene (reference sequence). CDR3 and TCR beta VDJ profiling relied on a genomic DNA template. MiXCR was run by TCRdb on the reads, yielding one entry per CDR3 protein. The sample has about 160,000 distinct CDR3 sequences; around 75% are singletons. The chain uses TRBV15 and TRBJ1-1, with a weak D call TRBD1 (5 bases). This receptor was identified in a human donor with aplastic anemia. Source material: sorted CD4+, CD8+, or CD8+CD57+ T cells (not recorded which) from PBMCs. The CDR3 nucleotides read TGTGCCACCAGCACGCCAGGGAGGGCTGAAGCTTTCTTT. Translation gives CATSTPGRAEAFF.